Listed below are T cell receptor beta chains from one sample, sequenced in a study of beta chain features in type 1 diabetes. Profiling relied on immunoSEQ multiplex PCR, and the TCRdb table lists in-frame clones only, not all of them. The table has some 660,000 clones, around 15% seen once. Input material: naive CD4+ T cells from blood. The origin of the receptors is a man between 18 and 35 years old with type 1 diabetes. The CDR3 runs from the conserved cysteine through the conserved F or W. The D gene is left open where the match is weak. Rows may omit the clone size; those that give it use once, few, many or a size class.

J: TRBJ1-1; V: TRBV7-9; D: .; size: few; DNA: TGTGCCAGCAGCCTGACAGCAAACACTGAAGCTTTCTTT; CDR3: CASSLTANTEAFF
J: TRBJ2-1; V: TRBV6-4; D: TRBD1; size: .; DNA: TGTGCCAGCAGCCCGGGACAGGGAAGCTACAATGAGCAGTTCTTC; CDR3: CASSPGQGSYNEQFF
J: TRBJ1-3; V: TRBV2; D: .; size: .; DNA: TGTGCCAGCAGCTCGGTAACTGGAAACACCATATATTTT; CDR3: CASSSVTGNTIYF
J: TRBJ2-2; V: TRBV6-5; D: .; size: .; DNA: TGTGCCAGCAGTTCAACAGGGATTGGGACCGGGGAGCTGTTTTTT; CDR3: CASSSTGIGTGELFF
J: TRBJ1-4; V: TRBV4-2; D: .; size: few; DNA: TGTGCCAGCAGCCAAGATCGACCATCAAGGCAGGAAAAACTGTTTTTT; CDR3: CASSQDRPSRQEKLFF
J: TRBJ2-7; V: TRBV30; D: TRBD1; size: few; DNA: TGTGCCTGGAGTGTTCAGACAGGGGGCTACTACGAGCAGTACTTC; CDR3: CAWSVQTGGYYEQYF
J: TRBJ1-5; V: TRBV6-5; D: TRBD1; size: .; DNA: TGTGCCAGCAGTTATCGACAGGGGCAAGATCAGCCCCAGCATTTT; CDR3: CASSYRQGQDQPQHF
J: TRBJ1-1; V: TRBV20-1; D: .; size: .; DNA: TGCAGTGCTAGCGCGAACACTGAAGCTTTCTTT; CDR3: CSASANTEAFF
J: TRBJ2-3; V: TRBV18; D: .; size: .; DNA: TGTGCCAGCTCACCGGGCGGGACCAGCACAGATACGCAGTATTTT; CDR3: CASSPGGTSTDTQYF
J: TRBJ1-2; V: TRBV14; D: .; size: .; DNA: TGTGCCAGCAGCCCAGGCAGGGGAATCAACGGCTACACCTTC; CDR3: CASSPGRGINGYTF
J: TRBJ1-1; V: TRBV30; D: .; size: .; DNA: TGTGCCTGGGGAAGAACAGGGTTACCTGAAGCTTTCTTT; CDR3: CAWGRTGLPEAFF
J: TRBJ1-2; V: TRBV7-9; D: .; size: .; DNA: TGTGCCAGCAGAAAGGACGGGCGGCCCTATGGCTACACCTTC; CDR3: CASRKDGRPYGYTF
J: TRBJ2-3; V: TRBV7-2; D: .; size: few; DNA: TGTGCCAGCAGCCCGACAGGCACAGATACGCAGTATTTT; CDR3: CASSPTGTDTQYF
J: TRBJ2-1; V: TRBV30; D: .; size: .; DNA: TGTGCCTGGAGTGCAGAGCAAGGCCAGGGGCCTTTCTCCTACAATGAGCAGTTCTTC; CDR3: CAWSAEQGQGPFSYNEQFF
J: TRBJ2-7; V: TRBV10-3; D: .; size: many; DNA: TGTGCCATCAGTGGCGGGGCAGGGGGCTCCTACGAGCAGTACTTC; CDR3: CAISGGAGGSYEQYF
J: TRBJ2-6; V: TRBV7-2; D: .; size: few; DNA: TGTGCCAGCAGCTTAAGGGTAGCAGGGTTAAGCTCTGGGGCCAACGTCCTGACTTTC; CDR3: CASSLRVAGLSSGANVLTF
J: TRBJ2-1; V: TRBV7-2; D: TRBD2; size: few; DNA: TGTGCCAGCAGCTTACTCGCGCGGGGGGCCGCTTTGGGTGAGCAGTTCTTC; CDR3: CASSLLARGAALGEQFF
J: TRBJ1-5; V: TRBV30; D: .; size: .; DNA: TGTGCCTGGAGTAGGGGGATGGGCAATCAGCCCCAGCATTTT; CDR3: CAWSRGMGNQPQHF
J: TRBJ2-7; V: TRBV28; D: .; size: few; DNA: TGTGCCAGCAGTTTTTACGGGATCGAGCAGTACTTC; CDR3: CASSFYGIEQYF
J: TRBJ2-5; V: TRBV28; D: .; size: few; DNA: TGTGCCAGCAGTTTACGCGGCTCGGTAGACTTC; CDR3: CASSLRGSVDF
J: TRBJ2-2; V: TRBV10-3; D: TRBD1; size: .; DNA: TGTGCCATCAGTGGAGGACAGGTCAACACCGGGGAGCTGTTTTTT; CDR3: CAISGGQVNTGELFF
J: TRBJ2-1; V: TRBV2; D: .; size: few; DNA: TGTGCCAGCAGTGAAGGAATTTACAATGAGCAGTTCTTC; CDR3: CASSEGIYNEQFF
J: TRBJ2-3; V: TRBV14; D: .; size: few; DNA: TGTGCCAGCAGCCAAGAGCCACGACGGGCAGATACGCAGTATTTT; CDR3: CASSQEPRRADTQYF
J: TRBJ2-6; V: TRBV10-3; D: .; size: many; DNA: TGTGCCATCAGTGAGCCCCTGGCTGGGGCCAACGTCCTGACTTTC; CDR3: CAISEPLAGANVLTF
J: TRBJ1-6; V: TRBV6-5; D: TRBD1; size: few; DNA: TGTGCCAGCAGTCCGGGACAGGGGAATTCACCCCTCCACTTT; CDR3: CASSPGQGNSPLHF
J: TRBJ1-2; V: TRBV20-1; D: .; size: .; DNA: TGCAGTGCCGGGGGGTGGGCCGACACCTTC; CDR3: CSAGGWADTF
J: TRBJ1-2; V: TRBV7-2; D: .; size: .; DNA: TGTGCCAGCAGCGGTGGTCGGGACACCGCTTATGGCTACACCTTC; CDR3: CASSGGRDTAYGYTF
J: TRBJ2-3; V: TRBV9; D: TRBD2; size: .; DNA: TGTGCCAGCAGCGTACTTAGCGGGGCAGTGACAGATACGCAGTATTTT; CDR3: CASSVLSGAVTDTQYF